Shown below are 7 T cell receptor beta chains from a single sample sequenced in a study of neoadjuvant anti-PD-1 for oral cavity cancer. The protocol was immunoSEQ multiplex PCR, while the TCRdb copy is restricted to in-frame clones and leaves out a portion. The repertoire includes about 15,000 clones, about 61% of them detected once, and 2.5% to 3.5% sits in the top ten. The starting material was PBMCs, obtained before nivolumab (anti-PD-1) treatment. Source of these receptors: a person between 35 and 79 years old with oral cavity squamous cell carcinoma.

The J gene is TRBJ2-1, the V gene TRBV6-1; D is possibly TRBD1 or TRBD2 (5 bases each). V was trimmed by 7 bases and J by 4 bases, leaving 11 bases between them. Germline V gene sequence: CDR1 MNHNS, CDR2 SASEGT. The CDR3 length is 13 residues. Here the CDR3 reads CASTEGLYNEQFF. The DNA for the CDR3 is TGTGCCAGCACCGAGGGGCTGTACAATGAGCAGTTCTTC.

This clone was picked up a small number of times. J is TRBJ2-3 and V is TRBV27; TRBD2 agrees at 10 bases. There are 15 residues in the CDR3. In germline, CDR1 is MNHEY, CDR2 SMNVEV (reference sequence). CDR3 DNA: TGTGCATCCCGGGGAGCGGGAGGGCTCATCGATACGCAGTATTTT. Protein sequence: CASRGAGGLIDTQYF.

This chain connects TRBV5-8 to TRBJ2-3; 12 bases are a match to TRBD2. Germline CDR1 SGHTS, CDR2 YDEGEE. The CDR3 length is 16 residues. V dropped 5 bases and J dropped 7; count of bases not matched to a gene: 11. The CDR3 here is CASRMGGTSGLNTQYF. The CDR3 coding sequence is TGTGCCAGCAGGATGGGGGGGACTAGCGGGCTCAATACGCAGTATTTT. Complete variable domain (other parts from reference TRBV5-8 and TRBJ2-3): EAGVTQSPTHLIKTRGQQATLRCSPISGHTSVYWYQQALGLGLQFLLWYDEGEERNRGNFPPRFSGRQFPNYSSELNVNALELEDSALYLCASRMGGTSGLNTQYFGPGTRLTVL.

Only one count was recorded for this clone. This chain uses TRBV4-1 with TRBJ1-3; the D is unclear. The CDR3 is 17 amino acids. V dropped 1 base and J dropped 2 bases, with 15 bases sitting between them. The germline V gene has CDR1 MGHRA and CDR2 YSYEKL. CDR3: CASSQGFSSGPGNTIYF. DNA for the CDR3: TGCGCCAGCAGCCAAGGATTTTCCTCAGGACCTGGAAACACCATATATTTT.

The chain combines TRBV2 with TRBJ2-1, with 10 bases that match TRBD1. Germline values: CDR1 SNHLY, CDR2 FYNNEI. J lost 0 bases, V lost 6 bases, and 5 bases had no gene match. The length of the CDR3 is 16 residues. CDR3 sequence reads: CASREDRGGSYNEQFF. CDR3 in DNA: TGTGCCAGCAGGGAGGACAGGGGGGGCTCCTACAATGAGCAGTTCTTC.

In its sample, this clone was seen a few times. The genes are TRBV5-1 and TRBJ1-1; no clear D. The CDR3 is made up of 14 amino acids. Deletions cut 0 bases from V and 4 bases from J, with 10 bases between. Germline CDR1 and CDR2: SGHRS and YFSETQ. CDR3 amino acids: CASSLVSGSTEAFF. Here the CDR3 DNA reads TGCGCCAGCAGCTTGGTTTCCGGGAGCACTGAAGCTTTCTTT.

This clone appeared a few times. This chain joins TRBV9 and TRBJ1-1; D remains ambiguous. Germline-derived CDR1 and CDR2 are SGDLS and YYNGEE. This CDR3 contains 14 residues. V was trimmed by 1 base and J by 4 bases, leaving 11 bases between them. The CDR3 spells CASSVTGSGTEAFF. DNA for the CDR3: TGTGCCAGCAGCGTAACCGGGTCTGGCACTGAAGCTTTCTTT.